The present TCR beta chain was sequenced within a study of T cell changes during pregnancy in multiple sclerosis (dated by TCRdb to between 2018 and 2020). Describing the broader study: The study examined how the T cell repertoire changed over the course of pregnancy in women with multiple sclerosis.

Preparation of the library involved the immunoSEQ multiplex PCR assay. The immuneACCESS repertoire file appears here via TCRdb, limited to in-frame rearrangements. These files lack a portion of the clones; in checked studies, under half of the deficit traces to unresolved V genes, and the cause of the others is not known. The sample table lists approximately 58,000 clones, around nine tenths of them with a count of one. The ten largest clonotypes hold approximately 1.5% of the sample. Details on this clone: Its specific antigen is unknown. Nothing much larger sits one base from this clone, and base qualities are not available.

The germline V gene (reference sequence) gives CDR1 as LNHDA and CDR2 as SQIVND. The CDR3 goes from the cysteine to the phenylalanine over 14 residues. The DNA shown is the 42-base CDR3, in frame from base 1. V has 7 bases trimmed and J has 1 base trimmed; junction bases matching no gene number 4. Sequences were derived from peripheral blood, sampled in the second trimester of pregnancy. The chain is encoded by TRBV19 joined to TRBJ2-3; the junction holds 8 bases that match TRBD2. This TCR came from a female donor with multiple sclerosis, enrolled in a pregnancy study. In nucleotide form, the sequence is TGTGCCAGTAATCGGGAGGGGGGCACAGATACGCAGTATTTT. This sequence encodes CASNREGGTDTQYF.